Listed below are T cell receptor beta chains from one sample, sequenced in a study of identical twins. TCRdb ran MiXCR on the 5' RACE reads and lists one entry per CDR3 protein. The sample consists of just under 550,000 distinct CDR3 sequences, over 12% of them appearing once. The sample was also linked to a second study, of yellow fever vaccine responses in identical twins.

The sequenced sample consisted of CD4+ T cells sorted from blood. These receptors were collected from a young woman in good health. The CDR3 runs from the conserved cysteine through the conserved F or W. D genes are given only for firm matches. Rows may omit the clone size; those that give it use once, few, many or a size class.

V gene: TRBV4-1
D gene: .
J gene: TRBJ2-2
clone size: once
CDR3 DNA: TGCGCCAGCAGCCAAAGCCCGGGGGCCCTCACCGGGGAGCTGTTTTTT
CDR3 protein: CASSQSPGALTGELFF

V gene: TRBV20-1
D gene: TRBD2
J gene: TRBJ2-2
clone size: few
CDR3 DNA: TGCAGTGCTAGAGGAGGAGCAGCGGGAGGGAACACCGGGGAGCTGTTTTTT
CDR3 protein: CSARGGAAGGNTGELFF

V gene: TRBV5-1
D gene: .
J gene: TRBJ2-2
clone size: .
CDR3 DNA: TGCGCCAGCAGCTTGAAAGATAACACCGGGGAGCTGTTTTTT
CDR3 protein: CASSLKDNTGELFF

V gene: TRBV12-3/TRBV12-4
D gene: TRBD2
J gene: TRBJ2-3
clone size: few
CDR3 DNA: TGTGCCAGCAGCCAGACTAGCGGGAGGGAGTATTTT
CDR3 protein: CASSQTSGREYF

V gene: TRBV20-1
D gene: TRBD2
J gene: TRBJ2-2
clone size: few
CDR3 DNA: TGCAGTGCTCCTACTAGCGGGGGGATCACCGGGGAGCTGTTTTTT
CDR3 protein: CSAPTSGGITGELFF

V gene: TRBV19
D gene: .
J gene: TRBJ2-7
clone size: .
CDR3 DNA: TGTGCCAGTAGTATTGCCCCGAGCAGGGTCTACGAGCAGTACTTC
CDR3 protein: CASSIAPSRVYEQYF

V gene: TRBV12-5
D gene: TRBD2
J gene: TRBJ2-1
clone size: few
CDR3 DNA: TGTGCTAGTGGTTTGGAACCCCGGACTAGCGGGACCTACTCACTTTACAATGAGCAGTTCTTC
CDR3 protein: CASGLEPRTSGTYSLYNEQFF

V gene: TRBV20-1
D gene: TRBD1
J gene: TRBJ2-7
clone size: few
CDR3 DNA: TGCAGTGCTGGACAGGGACCTTACGAGCAGTACTTC
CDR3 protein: CSAGQGPYEQYF

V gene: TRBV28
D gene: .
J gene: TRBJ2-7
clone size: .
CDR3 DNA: TGTGCCAGCAGTGACGCATGGGGACAAAGCTCCTACGAGCAGTACTTC
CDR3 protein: CASSDAWGQSSYEQYF

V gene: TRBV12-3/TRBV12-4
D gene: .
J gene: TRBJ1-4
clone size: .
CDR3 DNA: TGTGCCAGCAGAACCGCCCGGGGGACTAATGAAAAACTGTTTTTT
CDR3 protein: CASRTARGTNEKLFF

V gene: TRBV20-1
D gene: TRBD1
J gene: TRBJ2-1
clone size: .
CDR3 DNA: TGCAGTGCCTCGAAGGGACAGGGATCCTACAATGAGCAGTTCTTC
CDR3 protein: CSASKGQGSYNEQFF

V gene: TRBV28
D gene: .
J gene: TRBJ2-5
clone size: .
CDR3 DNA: TGTGCCAGCAGGGGCCCCGACAGGAGCCACCAAGAGACCCAGTACTTC
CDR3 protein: CASRGPDRSHQETQYF

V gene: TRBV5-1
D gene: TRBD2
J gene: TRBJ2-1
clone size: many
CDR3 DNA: TGCGCCAGCAGCCTGGGGACTAGCGACAATGAGCAGTTCTTC
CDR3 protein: CASSLGTSDNEQFF

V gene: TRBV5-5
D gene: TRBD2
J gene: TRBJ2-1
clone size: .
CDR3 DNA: TGTGCCAGCAGCTTGACTAGCGGCCTCGCATGGGGGGAGCAGTTCTTC
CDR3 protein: CASSLTSGLAWGEQFF

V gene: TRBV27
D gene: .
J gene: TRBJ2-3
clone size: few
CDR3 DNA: TGTGCCAGCACCCCCTGGGTAGGGCCAACAGATACGCAGTATTTT
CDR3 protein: CASTPWVGPTDTQYF

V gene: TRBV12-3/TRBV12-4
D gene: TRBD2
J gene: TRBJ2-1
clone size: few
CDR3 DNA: TGTGCCAGCAGTCCTTGGACTAGCGGGATTTTCGACAATGAGCAGTTCTTC
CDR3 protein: CASSPWTSGIFDNEQFF

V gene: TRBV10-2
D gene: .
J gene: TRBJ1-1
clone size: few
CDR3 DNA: TGCGCCAGCAGCCATACAGGGTTAGGGGCTTTCTTT
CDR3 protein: CASSHTGLGAFF

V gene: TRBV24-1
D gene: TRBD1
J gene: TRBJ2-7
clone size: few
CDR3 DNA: TGTGCCACCAGTGATTCGGCCCCGGGACAGCTCTACGAGCAGTACTTC
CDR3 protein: CATSDSAPGQLYEQYF

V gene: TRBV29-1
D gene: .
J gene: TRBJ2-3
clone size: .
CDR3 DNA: TGCAGCGTTGAAGAAGGGCAAGGAGATACGCAGTATTTT
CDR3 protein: CSVEEGQGDTQYF

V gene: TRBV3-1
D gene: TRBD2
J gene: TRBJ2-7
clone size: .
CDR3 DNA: TGTGCCAGCAGCCGTACTCAACCTAGCGGGAGGTCCTACGAGCAGTACTTC
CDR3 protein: CASSRTQPSGRSYEQYF

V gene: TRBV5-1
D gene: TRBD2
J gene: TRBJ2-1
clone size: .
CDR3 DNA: TGCGCCAGCAGCCTCGCGACTAGCGGGGGGGCCAATGAGCAGTTCTTC
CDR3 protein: CASSLATSGGANEQFF

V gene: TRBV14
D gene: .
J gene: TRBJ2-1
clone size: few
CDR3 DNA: TGTGCCAGCAGCCAAGATCGGGGCAGGGACCTTCGTAGGCGGTTCTTC
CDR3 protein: CASSQDRGRDLRRRFF

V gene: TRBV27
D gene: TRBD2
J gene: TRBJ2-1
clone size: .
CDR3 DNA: TGTGCCAGCAGTACTAGCGTCACCTCCTACAATGAGCAGTTCTTC
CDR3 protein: CASSTSVTSYNEQFF

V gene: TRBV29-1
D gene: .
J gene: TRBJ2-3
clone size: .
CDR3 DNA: TGCAGCGTTGATAGGCCGTCGGATACGCAGTATTTT
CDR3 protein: CSVDRPSDTQYF

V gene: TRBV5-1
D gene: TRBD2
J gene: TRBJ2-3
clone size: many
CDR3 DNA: TGCGCCAGCAGCTACCCGGATCTAGCGGGAGCCACAGATACGCAGTATTTT
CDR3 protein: CASSYPDLAGATDTQYF

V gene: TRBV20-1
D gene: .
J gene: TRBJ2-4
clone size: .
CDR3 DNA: TGCAGTGGCGTGACAGGACCCAAAAACATTCAGTACTTC
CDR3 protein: CSGVTGPKNIQYF

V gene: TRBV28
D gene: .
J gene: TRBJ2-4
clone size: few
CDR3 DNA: TGTGCCAGCAGCCCCAAGAGGGGGGGAAACATTCAGTACTTC
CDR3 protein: CASSPKRGGNIQYF

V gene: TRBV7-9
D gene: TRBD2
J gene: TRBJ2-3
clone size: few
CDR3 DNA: TGTGCCAGCAGCCCTCGAATGGGAGCGGGGGGAACAGATACGCAGTATTTT
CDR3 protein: CASSPRMGAGGTDTQYF

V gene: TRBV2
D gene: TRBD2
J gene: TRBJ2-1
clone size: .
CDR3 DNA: TGTGCCAGCAGTGAGTCTAGCGGGAAATACAATGAGCAGTTCTTC
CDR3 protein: CASSESSGKYNEQFF

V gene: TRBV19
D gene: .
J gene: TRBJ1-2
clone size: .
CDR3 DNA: TGTGCCAGTAGTAACGGGCCCGTCCGAACGGGCTACACCTTC
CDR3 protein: CASSNGPVRTGYTF